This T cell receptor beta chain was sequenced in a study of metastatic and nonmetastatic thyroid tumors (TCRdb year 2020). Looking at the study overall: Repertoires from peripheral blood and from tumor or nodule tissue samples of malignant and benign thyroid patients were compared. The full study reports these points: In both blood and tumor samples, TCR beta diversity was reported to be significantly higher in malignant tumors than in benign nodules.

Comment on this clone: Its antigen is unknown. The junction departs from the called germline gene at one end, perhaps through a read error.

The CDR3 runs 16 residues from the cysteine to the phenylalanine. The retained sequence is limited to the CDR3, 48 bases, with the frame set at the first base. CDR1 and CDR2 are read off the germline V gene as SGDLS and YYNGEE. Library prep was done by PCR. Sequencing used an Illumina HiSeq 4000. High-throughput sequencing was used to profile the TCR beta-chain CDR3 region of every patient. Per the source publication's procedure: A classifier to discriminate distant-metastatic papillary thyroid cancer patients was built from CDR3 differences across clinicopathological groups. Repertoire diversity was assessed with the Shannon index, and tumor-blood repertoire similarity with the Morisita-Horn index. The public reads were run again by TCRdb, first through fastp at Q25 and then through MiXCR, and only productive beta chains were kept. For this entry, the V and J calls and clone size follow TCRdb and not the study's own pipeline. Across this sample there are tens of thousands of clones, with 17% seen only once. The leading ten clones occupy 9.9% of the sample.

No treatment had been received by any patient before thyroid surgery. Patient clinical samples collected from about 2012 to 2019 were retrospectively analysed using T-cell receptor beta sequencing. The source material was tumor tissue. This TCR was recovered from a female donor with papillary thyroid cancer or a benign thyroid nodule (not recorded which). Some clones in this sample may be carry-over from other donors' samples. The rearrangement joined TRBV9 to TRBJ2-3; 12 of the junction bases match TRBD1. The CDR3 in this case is CSSSLGTGGETDTQYF. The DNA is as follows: TGTTCCAGCAGCTTAGGGACAGGGGGCGAGACAGATACGCAGTATTTT.